This is a list of T cell receptor beta chains from one sample in a study of graft-versus-host responses after intestinal transplantation. The data were produced by immunoSEQ multiplex PCR, yet TCRdb's version contains in-frame clones alone and is incomplete. The sample lists 21,000 or so clones; 55% to 70% were seen once. The material sequenced was alloreactive CD4+ T cells from a mixed lymphocyte reaction culture, taken before intestinal transplant. The receptors derive from a human patient who received an intestinal transplant. Each CDR3 is given with its conserved first and last residue. A D gene is named only where the DNA matches it firmly. Part of the rows lack a size; the others show once, few, many or a class for expanded clones.

V gene: TRBV25-1; J gene: TRBJ2-2; clone size: .; D gene: TRBD2; CDR3 DNA: TGTGCCAGCAGTGAATGGAATGGGAGGGCCGGGGAGCTGTTTTTT; CDR3 protein: CASSEWNGRAGELFF
V gene: TRBV6-5; J gene: TRBJ2-2; clone size: .; D gene: .; CDR3 DNA: TGTGCCAGCACCTTGACAGGGAACACCGGGGAGCTGTTTTTT; CDR3 protein: CASTLTGNTGELFF
V gene: TRBV2; J gene: TRBJ2-1; clone size: .; D gene: TRBD2; CDR3 DNA: TGTGCCAGTTCGGGACTACCGTACAATGAGCAGTTCTTC; CDR3 protein: CASSGLPYNEQFF
V gene: TRBV7-2; J gene: TRBJ2-2; clone size: .; D gene: TRBD2; CDR3 DNA: TGTGCCAGCAGCTTCACCGGGACTAGCGGGGGGGGGAGCACCGGGGAGCTGTTTTTT; CDR3 protein: CASSFTGTSGGGSTGELFF
V gene: TRBV11-2; J gene: TRBJ2-7; clone size: .; D gene: .; CDR3 DNA: TGTGCCAGCAGCTTAGTGCCAGGGGAAAGGTACGAGCAGTACTTC; CDR3 protein: CASSLVPGERYEQYF
V gene: TRBV20-1; J gene: TRBJ2-5; clone size: few; D gene: .; CDR3 DNA: TGCAGTGCCCGCCCAGTGGAGACCCAGTACTTC; CDR3 protein: CSARPVETQYF
V gene: TRBV28; J gene: TRBJ2-7; clone size: .; D gene: .; CDR3 DNA: TGTGCCAGCAGTCCTCAGGGGCCACCCTACGAGCAGTACTTC; CDR3 protein: CASSPQGPPYEQYF
V gene: TRBV7-2; J gene: TRBJ1-2; clone size: .; D gene: .; CDR3 DNA: TGTGCCAGCAGCTTATGGCAGGGGCTACCTAACTATGGCTACACCTTC; CDR3 protein: CASSLWQGLPNYGYTF
V gene: TRBV30; J gene: TRBJ2-5; clone size: .; D gene: .; CDR3 DNA: TGTGCCTGGAGTGTACCAAACTTACAAGAGACCCAGTACTTC; CDR3 protein: CAWSVPNLQETQYF
V gene: TRBV7-9; J gene: TRBJ1-5; clone size: .; D gene: TRBD1; CDR3 DNA: TGTGCCAGCAGCTCCGGGACAGGCGACCCGAGCAATCAGCCCCAGCATTTT; CDR3 protein: CASSSGTGDPSNQPQHF
V gene: TRBV5-6; J gene: TRBJ2-1; clone size: .; D gene: .; CDR3 DNA: TGTGCCAGCAGCTTGACACCTCCTGAGCAGTTCTTC; CDR3 protein: CASSLTPPEQFF
V gene: TRBV10-3; J gene: TRBJ1-3; clone size: .; D gene: .; CDR3 DNA: TGTGCCATCAGGAGGGAATTAGGCAACACCATATATTTT; CDR3 protein: CAIRRELGNTIYF
V gene: TRBV28; J gene: TRBJ2-4; clone size: few; D gene: TRBD1; CDR3 DNA: TGTGCCAGCAGTTTACAGGGGGCAACCAAAAACATTCAGTACTTC; CDR3 protein: CASSLQGATKNIQYF
V gene: TRBV9; J gene: TRBJ2-1; clone size: once; D gene: TRBD2; CDR3 DNA: TGTGCCAGCAGCCATGGACTAGCGGGAAACCATGAGCAGTTCTTC; CDR3 protein: CASSHGLAGNHEQFF
V gene: TRBV2; J gene: TRBJ2-1; clone size: .; D gene: TRBD2; CDR3 DNA: TGTGCCAGCAGTGCTAGCGGGAGGGCCTACAATGAGCAGTTCTTC; CDR3 protein: CASSASGRAYNEQFF
V gene: TRBV5-6; J gene: TRBJ1-1; clone size: medium-sized; D gene: .; CDR3 DNA: TGTGCCAGCAGCTTGGTGGGCTGGGACACTGAAGCTTTCTTT; CDR3 protein: CASSLVGWDTEAFF
V gene: TRBV5-1; J gene: TRBJ2-7; clone size: few; D gene: .; CDR3 DNA: TGCGCCAGCAGCGCGGGACACCAGGGGGGCTCCTACGAGCAGTACTTC; CDR3 protein: CASSAGHQGGSYEQYF
V gene: TRBV4-1; J gene: TRBJ1-2; clone size: few; D gene: .; CDR3 DNA: TGCGCCAGCAGCCAAGTAGAGTTTAACTATGGCTACACCTTC; CDR3 protein: CASSQVEFNYGYTF